This T cell receptor (beta chain) was found in a study of T cells in Graves' hyperthyroidism and ophthalmopathy. This CDR3 is 13 amino acids long. Trimming took off 5 bases at V and 4 bases at J, with 11 bases between the two ends. Germline assignment: CDR1 ENHRY and CDR2 SYGVKD. Amplified TCR beta CDR3 regions came from RNA transcripts. The primer set for the first-round RT-PCR of the TCR CDR3 was HTBI. Via MiXCR, TCRdb re-called the multiplex PCR reads, giving one row per CDR3 protein. There are under 650,000 distinct CDR3 sequences in the sample; 15% to 20% occur only once, and over 3.5% lies in the top ten. This clonotype was recorded at least ten times.

The sample comprised blood. The receptor was derived from a woman in her thirties with Graves' hyperthyroidism. The chain couples TRBV10-3 to TRBJ1-2, with a weak D call TRBD1 (5 bases). In DNA, the CDR3 is TGTGCCATCAGTTCGGACACCCGCTATGGCTACACCTTC. Translation gives CAISSDTRYGYTF.